The 24 T cell receptor beta chains below all came from one sample that was sequenced in a study of regulatory T cells in long-lasting Graves disease. This sample's time point: newly diagnosed GD, antithyroid drugs for less than 3 months. From PBMCs, RNA was extracted and then used to make the TCR library. Combining iRepertoire HTBI primers with Arm-PCR of CDR3 regions, the authors built TCR beta libraries. One entry per CDR3 protein, called by TCRdb with MiXCR from the multiplex PCR reads. Of 400,000 to 500,000 distinct CDR3 sequences in the sample, 14% to 15% were seen once. The same data also went into a second study, on T cells in Graves' hyperthyroidism and ophthalmopathy.

Material: peripheral blood mononuclear cells (PBMCs), obtained at new diagnosis, from a patient treated with antithyroid drugs. These receptor sequences come from a woman in her thirties or forties with Graves disease.

This clonotype was seen repeatedly, ten times or more. The gene calls are TRBV3-1 and TRBJ1-6; no reliable D call. V dropped 3 bases and J dropped 10 bases, with 13 bases sitting between them. CDR3 size: 14 residues. The V gene's germline CDR1 is LGHDT and CDR2 YNNKEL (reference sequence). This chain's CDR3 is CASSHAVNSSPLHF. The CDR3 bases are TGTGCCAGCAGCCATGCGGTCAATAGCTCACCCCTCCACTTT.

This clonotype was detected ten times or more. V and J are TRBV27 and TRBJ2-2, with D perhaps TRBD1 or TRBD2 (5 bases each). CDR1 and CDR2 (germline): MNHEY, SMNVEV (reference sequence). Trimming stripped 8 bases from V and 4 bases from J, with 11 bases between. The CDR3 runs to 13 residues. The DNA of the CDR3 is TGTGCCAGCGGACCGGGACCCACCGGGGAGCTGTTTTTT. This encodes CASGPGPTGELFF.

This sequence joins TRBV6-2 or TRBV6-3 and TRBJ1-2; maybe TRBD1 (5 bases). Germline assignment: CDR1 MNHEY and CDR2 SVGEGT. This CDR3 region has 15 residues. The V gene lost 10 bases and the J gene lost 2 bases, with 20 bases spanning the gap. This CDR3 reads CATTTWGTINYGYTF. Written as DNA, the CDR3 is TGTGCCACCACCACCTGGGGGACGATCAACTATGGCTACACCTTC.

This clonotype was detected only a few times. This chain connects TRBV28 to TRBJ1-5; D might be TRBD1 (5 bases). Germline CDR1 MDHEN, CDR2 SYDVKM. V gave up 4 bases and J gave up 4 bases, with 14 bases separating them. The CDR3 runs to 15 residues. CDR3 sequence reads: CASSSGAGGNQPQHF. DNA for the CDR3: TGTGCCAGCAGTTCGGGTGCGGGGGGAAATCAGCCCCAGCATTTT.

This clonotype has ten or more counts. This sequence joins TRBV3-1 and TRBJ2-2, with D unclear. The CDR3 is 16 residues long. V was clipped by 1 base and J by 4 bases, with 13 bases between them. From germline, CDR1 is LGHDT and CDR2 YNNKEL (reference sequence). In DNA, the CDR3 is TGTGCCAGCAGCCAAGGAAGGATTTCAGGCACCGGGGAGCTGTTTTTT. Encoded protein: CASSQGRISGTGELFF.

The count of this clonotype is one. This chain joins TRBV13 and TRBJ2-3, with D perhaps assigned TRBD1 or TRBD2 (5 bases each). This CDR3 contains 17 residues. CDR1 and CDR2 (germline): PRHDT, FYEKMQ (reference sequence). Trimming removed 5 bases from V and 1 base from J, with 19 bases in between. As DNA, the CDR3 is TGTGCCAGCAGCCCCCGGGGTAGGGGATTTGGCACAGATACGCAGTATTTT. Its translation: CASSPRGRGFGTDTQYF.

This clonotype was detected ten times or more. V gene TRBV6-5 combines with J gene TRBJ1-5; tentative D call: TRBD1 (6 bases). The CDR3 spans 14 residues. Between the trimmed V and J ends, which lost 2 bases and 16 bases, there was a span of 21 bases. Germline assignment: CDR1 MNHEY and CDR2 SVGAGI. CDR3: CASSYAAGAAPRHF. As DNA, the CDR3 is TGTGCCAGCAGTTACGCAGCAGGGGCAGCGCCCCGTCATTTT.

This clonotype was seen repeatedly, ten times or more. The genes are TRBV28 and TRBJ2-6; D gene unclear. This CDR3 is 16 amino acids long. Between the trimmed V and J ends, which lost 3 bases and 0 bases, there was a span of 9 bases. Germline CDR1 and CDR2: MDHEN and SYDVKM. The CDR3 loop is CASSFGQVSGANVLTF. The CDR3 nucleotides read TGTGCCAGCAGTTTTGGCCAGGTCTCTGGGGCCAACGTCCTGACTTTC.

The V gene is TRBV19, the J gene TRBJ2-1; TRBD2 aligns across 15 bases. The V and J ends lost 4 bases and 9 bases, in that order; junction bases with no gene match: 7. The CDR3 is made up of 16 amino acids. The germline V gene encodes CDR1 LNHDA and CDR2 SQIVND (reference sequence). CDR3 region: CASSTPGLAGGSEQFF. In DNA form, the CDR3 reads TGTGCCAGTAGTACTCCGGGACTAGCGGGAGGAAGTGAGCAGTTCTTC.

This clonotype showed up many times. This sequence joins TRBV7-6 and TRBJ2-3, with D unresolved. Trimming stripped 5 bases from V and 1 base from J, with 13 bases between. The CDR3 extends over 15 amino acids. Germline CDR1 SGHVS, CDR2 FNYEAQ. The CDR3 region is CASSLSASGTDTQYF. In DNA form, the CDR3 reads TGTGCCAGCAGCCTCTCTGCGAGTGGCACAGATACGCAGTATTTT.

The CDR3 spells CSGIGTGGEGYTF. Written as DNA, the CDR3 is TGCAGCGGTATCGGGACAGGGGGCGAAGGCTACACCTTC. This chain links TRBV29-1 with TRBJ1-2; 12 bases are shared with TRBD1. This CDR3 region has 13 residues. CDR1 and CDR2 (germline): SQVTM, ANQGSEA. Germline trimming cut 7 bases from V and 8 bases from J; bases unmatched to any gene: 8.

The table lists this clonotype with a few counts. The rearrangement joins TRBV18 to TRBJ1-5; 9 bases agree with TRBD1. From germline, CDR1 is KGHSH and CDR2 LQKENI. The junction had 4 bases not matched to a gene; V was cut back by 2 bases and J by 5 bases. This CDR3 has 15 amino acids. CDR3 bases: TGTGCCAGCTCACCATCCCGGACAGGGGATCAGCCCCAGCATTTT. It encodes CASSPSRTGDQPQHF.

This clonotype was seen ten or more times. The V gene is TRBV12-3 or TRBV12-4, the J gene TRBJ2-7, with 11 bases matching TRBD2. CDR3 length: 14 amino acids. V lost 6 bases, J lost 7 bases, and 8 bases stayed unmatched. In DNA, the CDR3 is TGTGCCAGCAGCCTGACTAGCGGGACGGGGGAGCAGTACTTC. Its translation: CASSLTSGTGEQYF.

This clonotype was counted between two and nine times. V is TRBV29-1 and J is TRBJ1-1; 7 bases line up with TRBD1. Trimming at V came to 5 bases and at J to 5 bases, leaving 2 bases not matched to a gene. Germline V gives CDR1 SQVTM, CDR2 ANQGSEA. The CDR3 runs 11 residues. Here the CDR3 reads CSVTGVTEAFF. The CDR3 DNA reads TGCAGCGTTACAGGGGTTACTGAAGCTTTCTTT.

This clonotype was recorded many times. The chain is built from TRBV7-2 and TRBJ2-5; possible D gene TRBD2, 5 bases. The CDR3 spans 15 residues. CDR1 is SGHTA and CDR2 is FQGNSA in the germline V gene. V gave up 4 bases and J gave up 5 bases, with 17 bases separating them. The CDR3 is CASSSDGVLVETQYF. CDR3 nucleotide sequence: TGTGCCAGCAGCTCCGACGGGGTCCTGGTTGAGACCCAGTACTTC.

The V call is TRBV20-1, the J call TRBJ2-3; D is possibly TRBD1 (6 bases). This CDR3 comprises 16 residues. The V and J ends lost 6 bases and 2 bases respectively, with 21 bases between them. Germline CDR1 is DFQATT and CDR2 is SNEGSKA (reference sequence). CDR3 nucleotides: TGCAGTGCAACAGACTTCGGACAGCCGAACACAGATACGCAGTATTTT. Amino acid sequence: CSATDFGQPNTDTQYF.

This clonotype was found many times. CDR3 protein: CASRGGSHSYEQYF. CDR3 nucleotide sequence: TGCGCCAGCAGGGGCGGGTCACACTCCTACGAGCAGTACTTC. The chain couples TRBV5-1 to TRBJ2-7; possible D gene TRBD2, 5 bases. There are 14 residues in the CDR3. V was clipped by 5 bases and J by 0 bases, with 12 bases between them. CDR1 SGHRS and CDR2 YFSETQ come from the germline V gene.

As regards this clonotype: This probably arose from a read error, given a far larger clone one base away. The chain employs TRBV12-3 or TRBV12-4 and TRBJ2-7, with D hard to call. The J call is uncertain, as TRBJ2-5 better fits the DNA end. The length of the CDR3 is 14 residues. DNA for the CDR3: TGTGCCAGCAGCCTAACAACGAACCAAGAGACCCAGTACTTC. It codes for CASSLTTNQETQYF.

This clonotype has a handful of counts. The chain couples TRBV7-8 to TRBJ2-1; 8 bases map to TRBD2. Germline V gives CDR1 SGHVS, CDR2 FQNEAQ. V shed 5 bases and J 3 bases; nucleotides not matched to a gene: 3. The CDR3 sequence is 14 residues long. The CDR3 loop reads CASSTAGVYNEQFF. The CDR3 DNA sequence: TGTGCCAGCAGCACAGCGGGAGTCTACAATGAGCAGTTCTTC.

This clonotype was observed at least ten times. The genes are TRBV27 and TRBJ2-7; D is perhaps TRBD2 (6 bases). Trimming shortened V by 4 bases and J by 3 bases, and 13 bases separated the two germline ends. Germline CDR1 reads MNHEY; CDR2 reads SMNVEV (reference sequence). The length of the CDR3 is 14 residues. The CDR3 region is CASSWGGTFYEQYF. Here the CDR3 DNA reads TGTGCCAGCAGTTGGGGCGGGACCTTCTACGAGCAGTACTTC.

The chain joins TRBV20-1 to TRBJ2-1; 10 bases are a match to TRBD2. The CDR3 sequence is 15 residues long. Trimming removed 3 bases from V and 3 bases from J; junction bases left unmatched: 5. From germline, CDR1 is DFQATT and CDR2 SNEGSKA (reference sequence). The CDR3 reads CSASQREGLYNEQFF. In DNA, the CDR3 is TGCAGTGCTAGTCAGCGGGAGGGCCTCTACAATGAGCAGTTCTTC.

This clonotype was seen ten or more times. The chain couples TRBV24-1 to TRBJ1-1, with D unclear. Germline V gene sequence: CDR1 KGHDR, CDR2 SFDVKD. The CDR3 contains 13 residues. The germline V and J ends were trimmed by 4 bases and 0 bases, with 5 bases remaining between them. The CDR3 region has the DNA TGTGCCACCAGTGAGGGCCTGAACACTGAAGCTTTCTTT. Residues: CATSEGLNTEAFF.

This clonotype has at least ten counts. V usage is TRBV7-3 and J usage is TRBJ2-1; 14 bases fit TRBD2. V lost 5 bases to trimming and J lost 8 bases; unmatched junction nucleotides: 8. CDR3 length: 16 amino acids. Germline CDR1 is SGHTA and CDR2 is FQGTGA. The CDR3 region has the DNA TGTGCCAGCAGCCTCGGACTAGCGGGAGGCGGGGATGAGCAGTTCTTC. Protein sequence: CASSLGLAGGGDEQFF.

There are many counts of this clonotype. CDR3 bases: TGCAGCGCATACGGGGCAGGGGGACCGAACACTGAAGCTTTCTTT. This codes for CSAYGAGGPNTEAFF. The chain links TRBV29-1 to TRBJ1-1; 7 bases fit TRBD1. Trimming took 7 bases from V and 1 from J; bases not matched to a gene: 12. This CDR3 spans 15 amino acids. Germline values: CDR1 SQVTM, CDR2 ANQGSEA.